Listed below are T cell receptor beta chains from one sample, sequenced in a study of blood T cell repertoires in COVID-19. Libraries were prepared by immunoSEQ multiplex PCR; TCRdb keeps only in-frame clonotypes and omits some of them. Here the sample spans 65,000 to 80,000 clones, under 95% being singletons. Material for sequencing was peripheral blood. These receptors were obtained from a human donor in a cohort sampled during active COVID-19. The CDR3 runs from the conserved cysteine through the conserved F or W. A D gene is named only where the DNA matches it firmly.

d_call j_call cdr3_length v_call cdr3_aa cdr3_nt
NA TRBJ1-3 14 TRBV5-5 CASSHGSSGNTIYF TGTGCCAGCAGCCATGGGAGCTCTGGAAACACCATATATTTT
TRBD1 TRBJ2-1 14 TRBV29-1 CSARDRGLSYEQFF TGCAGCGCCCGGGACAGGGGGCTGAGTTATGAGCAGTTCTTC
TRBD2 TRBJ2-7 14 TRBV9 CASSPTGTSDEQYF TGTGCCAGCAGCCCTACCGGGACTAGTGACGAGCAGTACTTC
TRBD1 TRBJ2-1 16 TRBV7-3 CASSPRDRGHLNEQFF TGTGCCAGCAGCCCCAGGGACAGGGGACACCTAAATGAGCAGTTCTTC
NA TRBJ2-5 13 TRBV30 CAWSPPTGVTQYF TGTGCCTGGAGTCCACCGACAGGAGTGACCCAGTACTTC
TRBD1 TRBJ1-1 14 TRBV6-6 CASSPGTGHTEAFF TGTGCCAGCAGTCCCGGGACAGGGCACACTGAAGCTTTCTTT
TRBD2 TRBJ2-5 16 TRBV3-1/TRBV3-2 CASSTWTGGAEETQYF TGTGCCAGCAGCACCTGGACCGGGGGGGCGGAAGAGACCCAGTACTTC
NA TRBJ1-2 14 TRBV24-1 CATSDSDISYGYTF TGTGCCACCAGTGATTCGGACATTAGCTATGGCTACACCTTC
TRBD1 TRBJ1-5 13 TRBV18 CASSPNRGGPQHF TGTGCCAGCTCACCAAACAGGGGGGGACCCCAGCATTTT
TRBD2 TRBJ2-5 15 TRBV7-2 CASSLGTGGLETQYF TGTGCCAGCAGCTTAGGGACGGGGGGGCTGGAGACCCAGTACTTC
NA TRBJ2-5 14 TRBV5-1 CASSLPTGQETQYF TGCGCCAGCAGCTTGCCAACAGGGCAAGAGACCCAGTACTTC
TRBD1 TRBJ2-1 16 TRBV6-6 CASSPYRQGAYNEQFF TGTGCCAGCAGCCCCTACAGGCAGGGGGCCTACAATGAGCAGTTCTTC
TRBD2 TRBJ2-3 18 TRBV11-2 CASSLFSLASGGTDTQYF TGTGCCAGCAGCTTATTTTCCCTGGCTAGCGGGGGAACAGATACGCAGTATTTT
NA TRBJ1-3 14 TRBV6-6 CASSYDNSGNTIYF TGTGCCAGCAGTTATGACAACTCTGGAAACACCATATATTTT